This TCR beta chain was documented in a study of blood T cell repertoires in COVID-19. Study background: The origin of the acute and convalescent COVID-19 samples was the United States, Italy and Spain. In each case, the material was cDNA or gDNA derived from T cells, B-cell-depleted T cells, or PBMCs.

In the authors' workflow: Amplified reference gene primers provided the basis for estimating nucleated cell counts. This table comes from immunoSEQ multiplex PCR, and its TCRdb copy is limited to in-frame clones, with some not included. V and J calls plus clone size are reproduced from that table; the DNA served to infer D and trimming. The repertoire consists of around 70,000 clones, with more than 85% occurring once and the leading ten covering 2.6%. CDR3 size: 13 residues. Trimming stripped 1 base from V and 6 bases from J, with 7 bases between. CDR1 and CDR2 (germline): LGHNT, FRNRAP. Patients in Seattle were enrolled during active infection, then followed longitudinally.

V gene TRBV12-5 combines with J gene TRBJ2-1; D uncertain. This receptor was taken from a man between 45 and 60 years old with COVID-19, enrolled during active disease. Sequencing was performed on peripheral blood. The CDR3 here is CASGLAPSNEQFF. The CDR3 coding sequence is TGTGCTAGTGGTTTGGCCCCCAGCAATGAGCAGTTCTTC. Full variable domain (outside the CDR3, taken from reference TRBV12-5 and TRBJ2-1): DARVTQTPRHKVTEMGQEVTMRCQPILGHNTVFWYRQTMMQGLELLAYFRNRAPLDDSGMPKDRFSAEMPDATLATLKIQPSEPRDSAVYFCASGLAPSNEQFFGPGTRLTVL.